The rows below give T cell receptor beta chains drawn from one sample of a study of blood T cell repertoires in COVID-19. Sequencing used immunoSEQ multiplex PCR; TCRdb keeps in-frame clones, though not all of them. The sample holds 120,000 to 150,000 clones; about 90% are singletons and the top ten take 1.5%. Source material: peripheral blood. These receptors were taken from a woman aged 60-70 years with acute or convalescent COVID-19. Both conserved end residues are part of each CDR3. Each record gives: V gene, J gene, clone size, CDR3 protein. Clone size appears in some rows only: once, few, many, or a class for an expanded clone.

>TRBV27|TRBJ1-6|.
CASTLLQGVNNSPLHF
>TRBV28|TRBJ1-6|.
CASSRSGQEYVGSPLHF
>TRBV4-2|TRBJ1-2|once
CASSQDLGEFYGYTF
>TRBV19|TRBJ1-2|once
CASSTPLYGYTF
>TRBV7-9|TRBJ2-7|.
CASSSGTGYSYEQYF
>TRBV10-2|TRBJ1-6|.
CATSTGVGSPLHF
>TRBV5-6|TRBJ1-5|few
CASSSGTGMFQPQHF
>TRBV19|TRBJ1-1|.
CASSIQSNTEAFF
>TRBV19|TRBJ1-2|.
CASSIGGARGYTF
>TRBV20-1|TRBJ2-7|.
CSAASGGQYF
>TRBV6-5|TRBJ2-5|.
CASSYSPAGGRETQYF
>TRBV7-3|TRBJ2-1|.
CASSPQGGHYNEQFF
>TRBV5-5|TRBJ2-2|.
CASSLGANTGELFF
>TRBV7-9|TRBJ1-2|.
CASSLNGREHGYTF
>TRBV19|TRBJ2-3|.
CASSDRGTDTQYF
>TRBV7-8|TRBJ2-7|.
CASSLAQGATVQYF
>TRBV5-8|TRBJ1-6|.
CASSPGAGGWSPLHF
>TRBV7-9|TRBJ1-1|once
CASSLLKRGESTEAFF
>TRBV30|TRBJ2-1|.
CAWGWKGGDEQFF
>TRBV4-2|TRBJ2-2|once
CASSQTTGTNTGELFF
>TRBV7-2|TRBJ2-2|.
CASSSGTGIGGELFF
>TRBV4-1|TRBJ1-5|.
CASSQKTGGPFSPQHF
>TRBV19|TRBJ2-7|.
CASSISGGPYEQYF
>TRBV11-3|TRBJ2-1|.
CASSLDPRTTSWNEQFF
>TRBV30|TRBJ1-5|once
CAWSLDRGNQPQHF
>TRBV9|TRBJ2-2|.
CASSVFQGPGELFF
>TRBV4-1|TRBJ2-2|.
CASSQMGGDTGELFF
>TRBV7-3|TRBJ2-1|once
CASSLNLAINNEQFF
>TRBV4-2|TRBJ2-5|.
CASSPQRGSQETQYF
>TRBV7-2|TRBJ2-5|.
CASSLGTDEETQYF
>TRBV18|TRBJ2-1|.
CASSPASGGVSPYNEQFF
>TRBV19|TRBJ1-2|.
CASNIGTEANYGYTF
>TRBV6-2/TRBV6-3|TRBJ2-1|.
CASSYRQGWNEQFF
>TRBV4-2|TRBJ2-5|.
CASSPGTTGIQETQYF
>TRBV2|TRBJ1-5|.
CASTQDRDQPQHF
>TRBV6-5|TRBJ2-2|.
CASRSSGGSTGELFF
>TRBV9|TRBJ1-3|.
CASSVLQGADTIYF
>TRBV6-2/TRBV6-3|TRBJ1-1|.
CASSDGQGALNTEAFF
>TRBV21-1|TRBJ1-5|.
CASSTRDPGRTDYSNQPQHF
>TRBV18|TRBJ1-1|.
CASSFGQGNTEAFF
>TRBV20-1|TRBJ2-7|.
CSARKSDEQYF
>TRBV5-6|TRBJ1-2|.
CASSPTTGSNYGYTF
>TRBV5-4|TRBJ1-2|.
CASSSGQIYGYTF
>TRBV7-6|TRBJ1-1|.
CASSTFPGATKAFF
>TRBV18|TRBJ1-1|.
CASSPEGPMSGEAFF
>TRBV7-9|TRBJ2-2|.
CASSFIANTGELFF